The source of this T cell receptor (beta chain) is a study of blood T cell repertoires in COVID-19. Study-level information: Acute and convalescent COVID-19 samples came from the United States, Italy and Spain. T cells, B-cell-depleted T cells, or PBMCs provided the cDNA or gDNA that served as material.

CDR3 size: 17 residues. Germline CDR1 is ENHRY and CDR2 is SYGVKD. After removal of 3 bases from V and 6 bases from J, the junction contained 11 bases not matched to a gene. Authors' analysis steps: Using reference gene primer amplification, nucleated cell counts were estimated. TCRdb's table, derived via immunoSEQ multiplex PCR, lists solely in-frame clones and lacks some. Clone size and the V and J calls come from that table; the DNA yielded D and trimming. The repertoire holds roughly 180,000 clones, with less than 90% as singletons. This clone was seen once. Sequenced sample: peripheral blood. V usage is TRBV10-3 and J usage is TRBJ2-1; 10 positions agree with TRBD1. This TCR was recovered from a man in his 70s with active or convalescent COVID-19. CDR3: CAISEGHDRGQGNEQFF. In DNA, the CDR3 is TGTGCCATCAGTGAAGGGCACGACAGGGGGCAGGGCAATGAGCAGTTCTTC.